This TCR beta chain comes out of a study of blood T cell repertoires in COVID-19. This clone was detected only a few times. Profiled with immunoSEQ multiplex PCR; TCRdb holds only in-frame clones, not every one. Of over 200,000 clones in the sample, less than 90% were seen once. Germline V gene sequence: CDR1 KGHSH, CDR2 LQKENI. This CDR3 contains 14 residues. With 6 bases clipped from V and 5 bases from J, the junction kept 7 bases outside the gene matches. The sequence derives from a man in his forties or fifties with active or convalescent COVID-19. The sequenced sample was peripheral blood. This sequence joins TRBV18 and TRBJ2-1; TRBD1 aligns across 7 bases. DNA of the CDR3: TGTGCCAGCTCCCGACAGGGAAGGAACAATGAGCAGTTCTTC. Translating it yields CASSRQGRNNEQFF.